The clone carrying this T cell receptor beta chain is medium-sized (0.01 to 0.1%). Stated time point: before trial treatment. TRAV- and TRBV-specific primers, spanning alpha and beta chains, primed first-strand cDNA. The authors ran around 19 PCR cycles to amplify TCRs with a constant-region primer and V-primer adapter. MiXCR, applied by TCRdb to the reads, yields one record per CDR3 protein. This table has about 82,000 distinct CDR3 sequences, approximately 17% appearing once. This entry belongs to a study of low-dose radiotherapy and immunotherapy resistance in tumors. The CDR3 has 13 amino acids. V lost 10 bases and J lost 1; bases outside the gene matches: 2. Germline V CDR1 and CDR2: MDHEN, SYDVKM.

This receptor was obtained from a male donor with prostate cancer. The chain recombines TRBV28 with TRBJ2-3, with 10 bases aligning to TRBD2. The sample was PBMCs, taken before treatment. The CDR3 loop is CAIGTSGTDTQYF. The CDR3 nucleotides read TGTGCCATCGGGACTAGCGGCACAGATACGCAGTATTTT.